This T cell receptor beta chain was profiled in a study of blood T cell repertoires in COVID-19 (dated by TCRdb to the early 2020s). Regarding the research as a whole: Samples covering the acute and convalescent phases of COVID-19 were provided by collaborators in the United States, Italy and Spain. Where available, HLA class I and class II types were taken from metadata supplied by the sample provider and were not determined by assay-based typing. The samples were drawn from two sources: the first 160 participants of the ongoing ImmuneRACE study, and 950 to 1,500 subjects contributed by 6 global collaborators. The prospective study material was composed of cDNA or gDNA derived from T cells, B-cell-depleted T cells, or PBMCs. Subjects who had been exposed to COVID-19, were actively infected with it, or had recovered from it provided the deeply sampled blood TCRbeta repertoires that made up the dataset. The repertoires were released in a freely available public database intended as a resource for research on the immune response to SARS-CoV-2. Sample metadata almost always included a de-identified subject ID, COVID-19 status, age in years and sex.

Turning to this clone: The antigen it recognizes is unknown. No clone much larger than this one lies a single base away; base qualities are absent.

The immunoSEQ Assay, a bias-controlled multiplex PCR, was used to amplify TCRbeta CDR3 regions from genomic DNA. The study's own analysis went as follows. Nucleated cell counts per sample were estimated from amplification of reference gene primers within the assay. Sequence reads were collapsed and filtered to measure the absolute abundance of every unique TCRbeta CDR3 rearrangement. For each sample, productive Simpson clonality was calculated as the square root of Simpson's diversity index across productive rearrangements. TCRdb stores this immuneACCESS table with in-frame sequences only. Part of the clones is absent; in the studies checked, under half of the shortfall reflects unresolved V genes, and no reason is known for the rest. V and J calls and clone size follow that table, whereas D and trimming were derived from the DNA. This sample holds more than 100,000 clones; about 80% were observed only once. The biggest ten clones account for 10% to 15% of the sample.

Beyond this particular receptor, the publication reports: How much clinical and demographic metadata was included differed by source and by participant, and the metadata was provided uncurated.

The CDR3 numbers 11 residues from cysteine through phenylalanine. The entry retains the CDR3 DNA only, 33 bases that are in frame from base 1. The V end loses 6 bases and the J end loses 7 bases, and a stretch of 9 bases separates them. Per the germline V gene, SNHLY is the CDR1 and FYNNEI is the CDR2. The collaborating institutions used their own protocols to collect whole blood in K2EDTA tubes. Collaborator samples were shipped for TCRbeta analysis as frozen whole blood, isolated PBMCs, or DNA extracted from either sample type. This sequence was found in a human donor in a cohort sampled during active or convalescent COVID-19. The chain was built from TRBV2 and TRBJ1-2; the D gene is possibly TRBD1, with 6 bases matching. Sequences were obtained from peripheral blood. The CDR3 corresponds to CASSPDSGYTF. The DNA is TGTGCCAGCAGCCCGGACAGTGGCTACACCTTC.